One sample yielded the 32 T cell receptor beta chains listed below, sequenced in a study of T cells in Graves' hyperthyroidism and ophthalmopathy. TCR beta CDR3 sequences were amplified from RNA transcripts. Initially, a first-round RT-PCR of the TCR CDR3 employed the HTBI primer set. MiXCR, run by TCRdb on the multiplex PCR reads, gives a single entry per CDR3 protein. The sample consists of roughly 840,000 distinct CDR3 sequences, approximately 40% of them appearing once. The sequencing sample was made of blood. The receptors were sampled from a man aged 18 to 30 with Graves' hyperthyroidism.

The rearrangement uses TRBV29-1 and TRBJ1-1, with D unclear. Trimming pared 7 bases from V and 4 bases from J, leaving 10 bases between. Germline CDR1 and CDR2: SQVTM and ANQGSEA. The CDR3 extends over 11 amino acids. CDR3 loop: CSGDGSTEAFF. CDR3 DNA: TGCAGCGGGGATGGGAGCACTGAAGCTTTCTTT.

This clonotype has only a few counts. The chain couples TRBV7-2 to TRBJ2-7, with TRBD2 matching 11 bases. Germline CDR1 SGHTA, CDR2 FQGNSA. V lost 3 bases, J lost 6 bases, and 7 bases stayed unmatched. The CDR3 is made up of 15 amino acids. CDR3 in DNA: TGTGCCAGCAGCTTTAGCGGGAGGGCCTTCTCCGAGCAGTACTTC. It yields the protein CASSFSGRAFSEQYF.

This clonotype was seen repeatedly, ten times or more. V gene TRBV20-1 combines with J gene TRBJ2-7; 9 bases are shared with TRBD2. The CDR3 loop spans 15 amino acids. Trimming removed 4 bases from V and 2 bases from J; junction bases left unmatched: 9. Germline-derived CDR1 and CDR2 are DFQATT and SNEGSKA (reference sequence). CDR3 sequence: CSAIRVASGTYEQYF. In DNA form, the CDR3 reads TGCAGTGCTATCCGGGTGGCTAGCGGGACCTACGAGCAGTACTTC.

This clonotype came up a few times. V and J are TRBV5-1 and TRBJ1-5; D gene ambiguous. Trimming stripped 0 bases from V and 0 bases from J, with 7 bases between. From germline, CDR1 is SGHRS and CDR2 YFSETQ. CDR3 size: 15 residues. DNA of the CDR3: TGCGCCAGCAGCTTGGAAGATTTTAGCAATCAGCCCCAGCATTTT. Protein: CASSLEDFSNQPQHF. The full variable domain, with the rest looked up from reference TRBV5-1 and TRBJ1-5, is KAGVTQTPRYLIKTRGQQVTLSCSPISGHRSVSWYQQTPGQGLQFLFEYFSETQRNKGNFPGRFSGRQFSNSRSEMNVSTLELGDSALYLCASSLEDFSNQPQHFGDGTRLSIL.

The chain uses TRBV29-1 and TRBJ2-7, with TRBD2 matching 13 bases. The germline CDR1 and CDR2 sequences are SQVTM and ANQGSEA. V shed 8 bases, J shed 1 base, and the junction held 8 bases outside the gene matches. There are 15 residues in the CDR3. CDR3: CSSRGLAGPSYEQYF. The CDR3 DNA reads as TGCAGCTCCCGGGGACTAGCGGGGCCTTCCTACGAGCAGTACTTC.

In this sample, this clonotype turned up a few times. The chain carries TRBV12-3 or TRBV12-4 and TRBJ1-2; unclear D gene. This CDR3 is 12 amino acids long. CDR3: CALELANYGYTF. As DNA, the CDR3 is TGTGCTTTAGAGCTAGCTAACTATGGCTACACCTTC.

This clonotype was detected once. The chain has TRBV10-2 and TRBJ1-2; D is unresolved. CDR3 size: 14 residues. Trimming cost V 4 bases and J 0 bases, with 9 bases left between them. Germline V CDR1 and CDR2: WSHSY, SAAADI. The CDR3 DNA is TGCGCCAGCAGTGCCCTCAGTACTAACTATGGCTACACCTTC. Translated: CASSALSTNYGYTF.

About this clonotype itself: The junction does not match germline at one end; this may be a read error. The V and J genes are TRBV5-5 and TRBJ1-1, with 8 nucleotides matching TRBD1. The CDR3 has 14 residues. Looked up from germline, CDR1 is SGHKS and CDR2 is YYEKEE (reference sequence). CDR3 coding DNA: TGCGCCAGCAGCCAGCAGGGGACAGGCCTTGAAGCTTTCTTT. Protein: CASSQQGTGLEAFF.

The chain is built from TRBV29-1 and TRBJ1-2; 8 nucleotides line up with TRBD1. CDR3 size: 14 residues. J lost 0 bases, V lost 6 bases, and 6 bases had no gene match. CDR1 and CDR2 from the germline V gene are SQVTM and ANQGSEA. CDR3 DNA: TGCAGCGTCACAGGACAGGGAGCTAACTATGGCTACACCTTC. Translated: CSVTGQGANYGYTF.

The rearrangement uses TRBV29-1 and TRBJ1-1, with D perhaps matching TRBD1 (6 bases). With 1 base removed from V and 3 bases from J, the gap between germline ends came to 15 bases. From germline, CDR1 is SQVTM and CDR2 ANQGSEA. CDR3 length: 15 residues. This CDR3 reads CSVEVTGASYTEAFF. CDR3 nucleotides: TGCAGCGTTGAAGTGACGGGGGCTTCATACACTGAAGCTTTCTTT.

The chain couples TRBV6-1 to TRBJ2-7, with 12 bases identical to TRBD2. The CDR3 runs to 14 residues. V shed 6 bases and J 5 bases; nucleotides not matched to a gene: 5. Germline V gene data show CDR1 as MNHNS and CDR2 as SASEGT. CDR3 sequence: CASRSSGRVHEQYF. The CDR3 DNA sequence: TGTGCCAGCAGATCTAGCGGGAGGGTCCACGAGCAGTACTTC.

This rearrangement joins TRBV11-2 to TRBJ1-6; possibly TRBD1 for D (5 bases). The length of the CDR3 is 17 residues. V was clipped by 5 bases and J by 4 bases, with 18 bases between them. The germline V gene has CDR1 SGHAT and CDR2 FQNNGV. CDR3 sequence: CASSPWMGVPYNSPLHF. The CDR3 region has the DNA TGTGCCAGCAGCCCCTGGATGGGGGTACCTTATAATTCACCCCTCCACTTT.

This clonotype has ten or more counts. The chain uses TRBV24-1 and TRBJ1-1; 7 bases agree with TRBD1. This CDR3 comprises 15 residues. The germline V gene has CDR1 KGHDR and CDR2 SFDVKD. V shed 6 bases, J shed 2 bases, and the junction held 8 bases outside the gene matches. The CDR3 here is CATSSRDSQNTEAFF. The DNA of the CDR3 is TGTGCCACCAGTAGCCGGGACAGCCAAAACACTGAAGCTTTCTTT.

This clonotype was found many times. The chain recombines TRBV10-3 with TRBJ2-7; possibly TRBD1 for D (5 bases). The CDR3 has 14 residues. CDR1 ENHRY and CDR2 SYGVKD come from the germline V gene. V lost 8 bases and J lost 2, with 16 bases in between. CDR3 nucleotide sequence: TGTGCCATCGGCGTGGCAGGGCTTACCTACGAGCAGTACTTC. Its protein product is CAIGVAGLTYEQYF.

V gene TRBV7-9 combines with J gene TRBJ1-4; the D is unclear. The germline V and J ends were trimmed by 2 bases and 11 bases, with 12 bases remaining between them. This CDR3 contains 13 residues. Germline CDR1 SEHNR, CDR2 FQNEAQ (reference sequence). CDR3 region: CASSLTGSGKLFF. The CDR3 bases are TGTGCCAGCAGCTTAACCGGGTCTGGGAAACTGTTTTTT.

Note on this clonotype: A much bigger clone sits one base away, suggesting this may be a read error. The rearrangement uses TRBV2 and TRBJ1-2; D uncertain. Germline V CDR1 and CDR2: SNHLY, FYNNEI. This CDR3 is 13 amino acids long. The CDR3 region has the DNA TGTGTCAGCAGTGTTGAGGCAGCTTATGGCTACACCTTC. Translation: CVSSVEAAYGYTF.

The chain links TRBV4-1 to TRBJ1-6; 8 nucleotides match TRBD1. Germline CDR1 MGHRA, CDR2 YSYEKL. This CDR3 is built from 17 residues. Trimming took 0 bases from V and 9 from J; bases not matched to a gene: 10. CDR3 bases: TGCGCCAGCAGCCAAGAACCGATGACAGGGGTTGGTTCACCCCTCCACTTT. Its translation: CASSQEPMTGVGSPLHF.

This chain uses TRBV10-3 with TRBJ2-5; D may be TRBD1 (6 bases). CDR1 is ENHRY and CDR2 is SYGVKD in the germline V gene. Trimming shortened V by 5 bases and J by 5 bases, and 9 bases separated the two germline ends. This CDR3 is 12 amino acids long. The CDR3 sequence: CAISSTGETQYF. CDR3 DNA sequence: TGTGCCATCAGTTCCACAGGGGAGACCCAGTACTTC.

This chain's CDR3 is CASSLKGWGTEAFF. CDR3 DNA sequence: TGTGCCAGCAGCTTAAAAGGGTGGGGCACTGAAGCTTTCTTT. The chain joins TRBV7-2 to TRBJ1-1; D is undetermined. V lost 2 bases, J lost 4 bases, and 11 bases lay in between. The CDR3 has 14 amino acids. Germline loops: CDR1 SGHTA, CDR2 FQGNSA.

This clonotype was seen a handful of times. CDR3 residues: CASKTIDRGPNQPQHF. The CDR3 nucleotides are TGTGCCAGTAAGACAATCGACAGGGGGCCCAATCAGCCCCAGCATTTT. The J gene is TRBJ1-5, the V gene TRBV19; TRBD1 agrees at 10 bases. Looked up from germline, CDR1 is LNHDA and CDR2 is SQIVND (reference sequence). This CDR3 contains 16 residues. The J segment lost 3 bases and the V segment lost 7 bases, leaving 9 bases of the junction unmatched.

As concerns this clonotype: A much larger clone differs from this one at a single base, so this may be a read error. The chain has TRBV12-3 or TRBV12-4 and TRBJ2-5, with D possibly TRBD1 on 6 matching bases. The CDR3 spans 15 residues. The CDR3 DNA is TGTGCCATCAGTGAGTCAGGGGCAGGGAAGAAGACCCAGTACTTC. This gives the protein CAISESGAGKKTQYF.

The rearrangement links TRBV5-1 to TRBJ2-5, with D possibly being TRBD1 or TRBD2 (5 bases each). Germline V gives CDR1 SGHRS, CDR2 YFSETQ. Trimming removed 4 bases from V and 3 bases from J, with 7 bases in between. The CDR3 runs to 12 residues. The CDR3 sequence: CASSGDEETQYF. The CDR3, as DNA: TGCGCCAGCAGCGGGGACGAAGAGACCCAGTACTTC.

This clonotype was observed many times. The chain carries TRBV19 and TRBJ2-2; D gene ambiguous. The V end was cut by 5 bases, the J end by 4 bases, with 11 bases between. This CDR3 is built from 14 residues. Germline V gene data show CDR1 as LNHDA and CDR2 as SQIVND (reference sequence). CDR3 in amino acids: CASSPLSSTGELFF. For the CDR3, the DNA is TGTGCCAGTAGTCCTCTATCGAGCACCGGGGAGCTGTTTTTT.

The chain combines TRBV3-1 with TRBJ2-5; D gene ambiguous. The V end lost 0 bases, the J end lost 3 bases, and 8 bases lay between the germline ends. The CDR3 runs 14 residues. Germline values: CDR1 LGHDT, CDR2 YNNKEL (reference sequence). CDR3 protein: CASSQETRKETQYF. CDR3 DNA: TGTGCCAGCAGCCAAGAAACACGGAAAGAGACCCAGTACTTC.

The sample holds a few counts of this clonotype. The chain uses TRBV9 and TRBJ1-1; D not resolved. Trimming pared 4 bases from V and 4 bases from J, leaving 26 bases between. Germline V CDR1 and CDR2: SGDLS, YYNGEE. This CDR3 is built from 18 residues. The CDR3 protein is CASSLPVGLLPGGTEAFF. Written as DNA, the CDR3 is TGTGCCAGCAGCTTACCAGTCGGCCTACTACCGGGTGGCACTGAAGCTTTCTTT. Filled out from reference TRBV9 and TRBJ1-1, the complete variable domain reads DSGVTQTPKHLITATGQRVTLRCSPRSGDLSVYWYQQSLDQGLQFLIQYYNGEERAKGNILERFSAQQFPDLHSELNLSSLELGDSALYFCASSLPVGLLPGGTEAFFGQGTRLTVV.

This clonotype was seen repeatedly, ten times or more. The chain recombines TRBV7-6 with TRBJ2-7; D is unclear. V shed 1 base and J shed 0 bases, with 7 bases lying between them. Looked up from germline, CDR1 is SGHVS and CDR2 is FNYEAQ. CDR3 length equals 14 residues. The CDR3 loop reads CASSLDSSSYEQYF. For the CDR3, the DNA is TGTGCCAGCAGCTTAGATAGCAGCTCCTACGAGCAGTACTTC.

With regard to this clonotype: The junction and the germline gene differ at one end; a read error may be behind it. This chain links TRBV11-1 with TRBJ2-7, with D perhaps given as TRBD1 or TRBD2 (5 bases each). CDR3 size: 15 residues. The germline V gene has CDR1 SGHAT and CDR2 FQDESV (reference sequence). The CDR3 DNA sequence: TGTGCCGGCAGCGGCACAGACAGCAGGGCTCGCGAGCAGTACTTC. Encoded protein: CAGSGTDSRAREQYF.

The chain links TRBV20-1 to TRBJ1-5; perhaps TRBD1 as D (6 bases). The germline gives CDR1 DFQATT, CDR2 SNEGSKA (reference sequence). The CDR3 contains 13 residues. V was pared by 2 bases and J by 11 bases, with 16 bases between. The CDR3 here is CSARYRDQETQHF. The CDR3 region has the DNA TGCAGTGCTAGATACAGGGACCAAGAGACCCAGCATTTT.

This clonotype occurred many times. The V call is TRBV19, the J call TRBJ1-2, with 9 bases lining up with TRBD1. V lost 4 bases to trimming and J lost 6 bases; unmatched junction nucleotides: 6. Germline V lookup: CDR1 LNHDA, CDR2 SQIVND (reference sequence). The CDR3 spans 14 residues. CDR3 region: CASSTNRGRDGYTF. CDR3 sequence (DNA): TGTGCCAGTAGTACTAACAGGGGGCGCGATGGCTACACCTTC. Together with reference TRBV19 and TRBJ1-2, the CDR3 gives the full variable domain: DGGITQSPKYLFRKEGQNVTLSCEQNLNHDAMYWYRQDPGQGLRLIYYSQIVNDFQKGDIAEGYSVSREKKESFPLTVTSAQKNPTAFYLCASSTNRGRDGYTFGSGTRLTVV.

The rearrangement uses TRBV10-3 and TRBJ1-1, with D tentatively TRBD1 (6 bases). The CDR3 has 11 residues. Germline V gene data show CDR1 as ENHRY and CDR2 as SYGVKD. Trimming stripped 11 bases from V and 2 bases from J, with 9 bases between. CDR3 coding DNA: TGTGCCGGGGGCGGAAACACTGAAGCTTTCTTT. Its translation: CAGGGNTEAFF.

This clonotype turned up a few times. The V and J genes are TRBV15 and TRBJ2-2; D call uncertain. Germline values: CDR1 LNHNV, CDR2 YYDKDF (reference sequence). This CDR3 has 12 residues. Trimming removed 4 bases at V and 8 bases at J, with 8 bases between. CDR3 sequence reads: CATSTVGGELFF. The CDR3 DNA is TGTGCCACCAGCACCGTCGGGGGGGAGCTGTTTTTT.

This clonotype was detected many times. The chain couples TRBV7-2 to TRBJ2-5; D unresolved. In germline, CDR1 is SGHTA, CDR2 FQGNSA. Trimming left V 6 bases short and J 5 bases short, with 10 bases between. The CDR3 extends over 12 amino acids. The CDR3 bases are TGTGCCAGCAGACCCCCGGGTGAGACCCAGTACTTC. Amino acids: CASRPPGETQYF.